Each of the 7 T cell receptor beta chains below was sequenced from the same sample in a study of cytomegalovirus exposure and HLA in healthy donors. PCR employed 60 Vbeta and 13 Jbeta primers. Some clones are missing from TCRdb's copy, which holds only in-frame ones; the method was immunoSEQ multiplex PCR. The table includes 150,000 to 200,000 clones, about 80% detected once. Sequencing used PBMCs. Every receptor here comes from a female donor in good health and CMV-seronegative.

This chain's CDR3 is CAWGGDRGRANEQYF. In nucleotides, the CDR3 is TGTGCCTGGGGGGGTGACAGGGGGCGCGCAAACGAGCAGTACTTC. V and J are TRBV30 and TRBJ2-7, with TRBD1 identical over 10 bases. Trimming cost V 5 bases and J 5 bases; bases outside gene matches: 12. The CDR3 is 15 amino acids. Germline CDR1 is GTSNPN and CDR2 is SVGIG (reference sequence).

V and J are TRBV6-5 and TRBJ1-3, with D tentatively TRBD1 (5 bases). The V gene lost 4 bases and the J gene lost 3 bases, with 13 bases spanning the gap. The CDR3 is 15 amino acids. Germline CDR1 is MNHEY and CDR2 is SVGAGI. This chain's CDR3 is CASSSLGGVGNTIYF. For the CDR3, the DNA is TGTGCCAGCAGTTCCCTCGGGGGAGTTGGAAACACCATATATTTT.

This chain's CDR3 is CASSVQGGWTEAFF. DNA for the CDR3: TGTGCCAGCAGTGTCCAGGGGGGTTGGACTGAAGCTTTCTTT. The chain joins TRBV27 to TRBJ1-1, with 7 bases identical to TRBD1. The germline V gene encodes CDR1 MNHEY and CDR2 SMNVEV (reference sequence). The CDR3 is made up of 14 amino acids. With 5 bases clipped from V and 5 bases from J, the junction kept 8 bases outside the gene matches.

As concerns this clone: The same CDR3 can be traced to other DNA sequences in this sample. This CDR3 is CASRDSTGPNSPLHF. The CDR3 DNA is TGTGCCAGCAGAGACTCTACAGGGCCTAATTCACCCCTCCACTTT. The chain carries TRBV2 and TRBJ1-6, with a weak D call TRBD1 (6 bases). The CDR3 has 15 amino acids. Trimming removed 6 bases at V and 6 bases at J, with 15 bases between. The germline CDR1 and CDR2 sequences are SNHLY and FYNNEI.

The chain carries TRBV2 and TRBJ2-7; 7 nucleotides align to TRBD2. The CDR3 has 15 residues. With V trimmed by 2 bases and J by 7 bases, 11 bases remained unmatched. In germline, CDR1 is SNHLY, CDR2 FYNNEI. In nucleotides, the CDR3 is TGTGCCAGCAGTGAAATTAGCGGGCCTTCGGGGGAGCAGTACTTC. Translation: CASSEISGPSGEQYF.

Only one count was recorded for this clone. The genes are TRBV15 and TRBJ2-3, with a possible D match to TRBD1 (7 bases). The CDR3 sequence is 16 residues long. Trimming cost V 0 bases and J 7 bases, with 17 bases left between them. Germline-derived CDR1 and CDR2 are LNHNV and YYDKDF (reference sequence). The CDR3 sequence is CATSRDSAGQIYTQYF. The DNA for the CDR3 is TGTGCCACCAGCAGAGATAGTGCGGGACAGATTTATACGCAGTATTTT.

In its sample, this clone was seen a few times. This chain links TRBV28 with TRBJ1-1; D may be TRBD1 (5 bases). The V gene's germline CDR1 is MDHEN and CDR2 SYDVKM. Trimming shortened V by 4 bases and J by 10 bases, and 16 bases separated the two germline ends. The CDR3 consists of 13 residues. CDR3 amino acids: CASSSHSAGGAFF. As DNA, the CDR3 is TGTGCCAGCAGTTCTCACAGCGCGGGGGGAGCTTTCTTT.